A single sample is the source of the 19 T cell receptor beta chains below, sequenced in a study of long-term antiretroviral therapy in people with HIV. Survey level was the resolution at which the v3.0 immunoSEQ assay ran. TCRdb keeps only in-frame clones here, not all; method: immunoSEQ multiplex PCR. The table lists about 44,000 clones, about 95% of them singletons, with approximately 2.5% in the top ten. Here the sequenced sample was unsorted PBMCs, taken 3.7 years after starting antiretroviral therapy. These receptors all come from a woman aged 45-60 years with HIV.

The rearrangement links TRBV4-2 to TRBJ2-1; 13 bases line up with TRBD2. This CDR3 is 16 amino acids long. V was clipped by 0 bases and J by 15 bases; unmatched bases: 11. The germline CDR1 and CDR2 sequences are LGHNA and YNFKEQ. CDR3 DNA sequence: TGTGCCAGCAGCCAAGATTTGGGACTAGCGGGACGGGCCTCGTTCTTC. Amino acids: CASSQDLGLAGRASFF.

This chain connects TRBV7-9 to TRBJ2-1, with a weak D call TRBD1 (5 bases). The ends were cut back, 3 bases at V and 4 bases at J, with 19 bases in the middle. The CDR3 is made up of 17 amino acids. Germline V gene lookup returns CDR1 SEHNR and CDR2 FQNEAQ (reference sequence). CDR3 nucleotide sequence: TGTGCCAGCAGCTTCGACGTTAGGGGTACGCGGTACAATGAGCAGTTCTTC. This codes for CASSFDVRGTRYNEQFF.

The chain joins TRBV30 to TRBJ1-3; D is uncertain. Germline V lookup: CDR1 GTSNPN, CDR2 SVGIG (reference sequence). The CDR3 contains 14 residues. Deletions cut 2 bases from V and 0 bases from J, with 8 bases between. In DNA form, the CDR3 reads TGTGCCTGGAGTTTAGGGAACTCTGGAAACACCATATATTTT. Translated, it gives CAWSLGNSGNTIYF.

The V call is TRBV29-1, the J call TRBJ2-7; no reliable D call. V was pared by 1 base and J by 2 bases, with 9 bases between. The CDR3 extends over 13 amino acids. Germline CDR1 SQVTM, CDR2 ANQGSEA. The CDR3 protein is CSVEAQDPYEQYF. CDR3 bases: TGCAGCGTTGAAGCCCAGGACCCCTACGAGCAGTACTTC.

The gene calls are TRBV7-9 and TRBJ1-5, with D possibly matching TRBD1 (6 bases). Germline V gene data show CDR1 as SEHNR and CDR2 as FQNEAQ (reference sequence). The V and J ends lost 3 bases and 6 bases respectively, with 15 bases between them. CDR3 length: 15 residues. CDR3 nucleotide sequence: TGTGCCAGCAGCTTCACAGGGAGTTGGGGTCAGCCCCAGCATTTT. Residues: CASSFTGSWGQPQHF.

This rearrangement joins TRBV4-2 to TRBJ2-7; D remains ambiguous. V was pared by 1 base and J by 1 base, with 11 bases between. The germline V gene has CDR1 LGHNA and CDR2 YNFKEQ. The CDR3 loop spans 15 amino acids. This CDR3 is CASSQAAVGSYEQYF. The CDR3 bases are TGTGCCAGCAGCCAAGCCGCGGTAGGATCCTACGAGCAGTACTTC.

V is TRBV6-1 and J is TRBJ2-3; no definite D call. CDR1 and CDR2 from the germline V gene are MNHNS and SASEGT. This CDR3 is built from 13 residues. Trimming shortened V by 5 bases and J by 2 bases, and 8 bases separated the two germline ends. CDR3 nucleotide sequence: TGTGCCAGCAGTATAGGATCCACAGATACGCAGTATTTT. It is translated as CASSIGSTDTQYF.

This clone was observed a single time. The chain recombines TRBV6-6 with TRBJ1-5, with D hard to call. This CDR3 contains 16 residues. Germline lookup yields CDR1 MNHNY and CDR2 SVGAGI (reference sequence). V was clipped by 2 bases and J by 6 bases, with 17 bases between them. CDR3 sequence reads: CASSYERRTGFQPQHF. Written as DNA, the CDR3 is TGTGCCAGCAGTTACGAGCGGAGGACGGGCTTTCAGCCCCAGCATTTT.

The V call is TRBV30, the J call TRBJ1-5, with D unresolved. The ends were cut back, 1 base at V and 4 bases at J, with 11 bases in the middle. The CDR3 is made up of 14 amino acids. In germline, CDR1 is GTSNPN, CDR2 SVGIG (reference sequence). The CDR3 is CAWSEGGSNQPQHF. Here the CDR3 DNA reads TGTGCCTGGAGTGAAGGAGGTTCGAATCAGCCCCAGCATTTT.

The chain joins TRBV30 to TRBJ2-7; D not resolved. The V gene's germline CDR1 is GTSNPN and CDR2 SVGIG (reference sequence). With 0 bases removed from V and 2 bases from J, the gap between germline ends came to 17 bases. The CDR3 covers 16 residues. CDR3 DNA: TGTGCCTGGAGTGTATTCGGCGTGACGGTCCCCTACGAGCAGTACTTC. Its protein product is CAWSVFGVTVPYEQYF.

This chain links TRBV14 with TRBJ2-3; D is unclear. Trimming took off 4 bases at V and 9 bases at J, with 14 bases between the two ends. Germline V gene sequence: CDR1 SGHDN, CDR2 FVKESK. This CDR3 comprises 13 residues. The CDR3 reads CASSPYSGGTQYF. The CDR3 DNA reads TGTGCCAGCAGCCCCTACTCGGGTGGGACGCAGTATTTT.

The chain couples TRBV12-5 to TRBJ1-6, with D perhaps TRBD1 (6 bases). The length of the CDR3 is 15 residues. The germline gives CDR1 LGHNT, CDR2 FRNRAP. V was trimmed by 0 bases and J by 7 bases, leaving 10 bases between them. CDR3 nucleotides: TGTGCTAGTGGTTTGGTAGCAGGGGCAAATTCACCCCTCCACTTT. Protein product: CASGLVAGANSPLHF.

In nucleotides, the CDR3 is TGCGCCAGCAGCCCCGGGCTTTTCTGGGGCCGAACCTACGAGCAGTACTTC. Its translation is CASSPGLFWGRTYEQYF. The chain is built from TRBV5-1 and TRBJ2-7, with D possibly TRBD1 on 5 matching bases. This CDR3 comprises 17 residues. Germline V lookup: CDR1 SGHRS, CDR2 YFSETQ. Deletions cut 4 bases from V and 2 bases from J, with 22 bases between.

This clone was observed once. This chain's CDR3 is CASAESGNTEAFF. Here the CDR3 DNA reads TGTGCCAGCGCCGAGTCCGGTAACACTGAAGCTTTCTTT. The genes are TRBV6-1 and TRBJ1-1; unclear D gene. CDR1 is MNHNS, CDR2 SASEGT, per germline. V lost 8 bases, J lost 2 bases, and 12 bases lay in between. The length of the CDR3 is 13 residues.

The chain employs TRBV6-1 and TRBJ1-2; D not resolved. Trimming shortened V by 6 bases and J by 1 base, and 9 bases separated the two germline ends. Looked up from germline, CDR1 is MNHNS and CDR2 is SASEGT. This CDR3 is built from 13 residues. DNA for the CDR3: TGTGCCAGCAGGCACAGAGATAACTATGGCTACACCTTC. Residues: CASRHRDNYGYTF.

The CDR3 coding sequence is TGCGCCAGCAGCTTCACAGGGGGCACAGATACGCAGTATTTT. It codes for CASSFTGGTDTQYF. This chain connects TRBV5-1 to TRBJ2-3; TRBD1 aligns across 7 bases. CDR1 and CDR2 (germline): SGHRS, YFSETQ. The trim removed 2 bases at V and 1 base at J, leaving 1 base unmatched. This CDR3 contains 14 residues.

This clone was counted a single time. The CDR3 DNA is TGCGCCAGCAGCTTAGAGGCAGGGAAGGGCCAAGAGACCCAGTACTTC. Residues: CASSLEAGKGQETQYF. This chain uses TRBV5-1 with TRBJ2-5; tentatively, D is TRBD1 (5 bases). Trimming took 2 bases from V and 1 from J, leaving 15 bases between them. The germline CDR1 and CDR2 sequences are SGHRS and YFSETQ. This CDR3 has 16 residues.

The genes are TRBV7-2 and TRBJ2-1; the match to TRBD2 covers 10 bases. J gave up 9 bases and V 4 bases, and 6 bases lay outside the gene matches. Per germline, CDR1 SGHTA and CDR2 FQGNSA. The CDR3 spans 14 residues. CDR3 amino acids: CASSSQGLALEQFF. The CDR3 DNA is TGTGCCAGCAGCTCCCAGGGACTAGCGCTTGAGCAGTTCTTC.

The V call is TRBV2, the J call TRBJ2-4, with 7 nucleotides matching TRBD1. The trim removed 8 bases at V and 0 bases at J, leaving 7 bases unmatched. This CDR3 has 15 amino acids. Germline CDR1 SNHLY, CDR2 FYNNEI. CDR3 region: CASLGQLIAKNIQYF. Here the CDR3 DNA reads TGTGCCAGCTTGGGACAGTTGATAGCCAAAAACATTCAGTACTTC.